A selection of T cell receptor beta chains follows, all from one sample in a study of CD8 T cells in ankylosing spondylitis. Each CDR3 protein gets one entry after TCRdb re-called the 5' RACE reads with MiXCR. This table has around 220,000 distinct CDR3 sequences, about 16% appearing once. The sample was blood, either unsorted or a sorted T cell fraction (not recorded which). These receptors originate from a male donor with ankylosing spondylitis. CDR3s include the opening cysteine and the closing phenylalanine or tryptophan. The D gene is left open where the match is weak. Some rows have no size entry. The others give once, few or many, or a class for an expanded clone.

abundance | j_gene | v_gene | d_gene | CDR3nt | CDR3aa
medium-sized | TRBJ2-7 | TRBV6-1 | NA | TGTGCCAGCAGTGAAGAGTTTGTACAGGACCTAGTCTTT | CASSEEFVQDLVF
many | TRBJ1-2 | TRBV12-3/TRBV12-4 | NA | TGTGCCAGCAGTTTGGGGGACACTCTCTATGGCTACACCTTC | CASSLGDTLYGYTF
NA | TRBJ1-4 | TRBV5-1 | NA | TGCGCCAGCAGCTTGGCCGAGAGCGCAGGTGAAAAACTGTTTTTT | CASSLAESAGEKLFF
NA | TRBJ2-2 | TRBV6-5 | NA | TGTGCCAGCAGTTACCCAGGGGAAGCTCCCGCGAACACCGGGGAGCTGTTTTTT | CASSYPGEAPANTGELFF
NA | TRBJ2-7 | TRBV10-3 | NA | TGTGCCATCATGGACATAAGCTCCTACGAGCAGTACTTC | CAIMDISSYEQYF
many | TRBJ2-5 | TRBV12-3/TRBV12-4 | NA | TGTGCCAGCAGTGGGTGGGAAGAGACCCAGTACTTC | CASSGWEETQYF
NA | TRBJ2-1 | TRBV7-9 | TRBD2 | TGTGCCAGCAGCCAACTAGCGGGGGGAGACAATGAGCAGTTCTTC | CASSQLAGGDNEQFF
NA | TRBJ2-3 | TRBV5-1 | NA | TGCGCCAGCAGCATTACAGGAGTCTCTAGCACAGATACGCAGTATTTT | CASSITGVSSTDTQYF
NA | TRBJ2-7 | TRBV20-1 | TRBD1 | TGCAGTGCTAACGGACAGGGGGAATCCTACGAGCAGTACTTC | CSANGQGESYEQYF
many | TRBJ1-1 | TRBV29-1 | NA | TGCAGCGTTGTTGGCCTGGAGACTGAAGCTTTCTTT | CSVVGLETEAFF
NA | TRBJ2-7 | TRBV20-1 | TRBD1 | TGCAGTGCCCTCCCGGGACAGGGGCTTGTCTACGAGCAGTACTTC | CSALPGQGLVYEQYF
NA | TRBJ1-5 | TRBV20-1 | NA | TGCAGTGTAACGGAAGGGGGCAATCAGCCCCAGCATTTT | CSVTEGGNQPQHF
few | TRBJ2-1 | TRBV24-1 | NA | TGTGCCACCAGTGTGTCAGGAGATAGAGATGAGCAGTTCTTC | CATSVSGDRDEQFF
few | TRBJ1-2 | TRBV20-1 | NA | TGCAGTGCTAGAGATGTCGACAACGGGGGTTCGGAAGGCTACACCTTC | CSARDVDNGGSEGYTF
NA | TRBJ1-1 | TRBV5-6 | NA | TGTGCCAGCAGCTTAGGAGTAACGAACACTGAAGCTTTCTTT | CASSLGVTNTEAFF
NA | TRBJ2-7 | TRBV7-9 | NA | TGTGCCAGCAGCGCCATTACCTACGAGCAGTACTTC | CASSAITYEQYF
many | TRBJ2-3 | TRBV28 | TRBD2 | TGTGCCAGCAGTTTTCGGGAGGGCCGATGGGGGGATACGCAGTATTTT | CASSFREGRWGDTQYF
few | TRBJ2-1 | TRBV5-6 | NA | TGTGCCAGCAGCCCCCGGTCGTGGGCGGGCGTGTCTTTTGACAATGAGCAGTTCTTC | CASSPRSWAGVSFDNEQFF
NA | TRBJ1-2 | TRBV12-3/TRBV12-4 | NA | TGTGCCAGCAGTCGATCCGAGGACTATGGCTACACCTTC | CASSRSEDYGYTF
few | TRBJ2-3 | TRBV7-3 | TRBD2 | TGTGCCAGCGGACTAGCGGGAGTCGCAGATACGCAGTATTTT | CASGLAGVADTQYF
many | TRBJ2-3 | TRBV29-1 | NA | TGCAGCGTGACCAAGCGGATTAGCACAGATACGCAGTATTTT | CSVTKRISTDTQYF
NA | TRBJ2-7 | TRBV30 | NA | TGTGCCTGGAGCGTGGGGGGGGCCAACGAGCAGTACTTC | CAWSVGGANEQYF
NA | TRBJ2-3 | TRBV2 | NA | TGTGCCAGCATAGGCTATCTTCCCGGGGGAAACACAGATACGCAGTATTTT | CASIGYLPGGNTDTQYF
few | TRBJ1-2 | TRBV11-2 | TRBD1 | TGTGCCAGCAGCCCGTCCCGGGACAGGGTCGGCTATGGCTACACCTTC | CASSPSRDRVGYGYTF
NA | TRBJ1-6 | TRBV4-1 | TRBD1 | TGCGCCAGCAGCTCCGGGACAGTAGGTCTGCCCCTCCACTTT | CASSSGTVGLPLHF
NA | TRBJ2-7 | TRBV28 | NA | TGTGCCAGCAGCCCTCGAACCTACGGGCAGTACTTC | CASSPRTYGQYF
NA | TRBJ1-2 | TRBV5-6 | NA | TGTGCCAGCAGCTGGCGGGGTTCCGACTATGGCTACACCTTC | CASSWRGSDYGYTF
many | TRBJ2-2 | TRBV12-3/TRBV12-4 | NA | TGTGCCAGCAGCCTTGGAGTCCCCGGGGAGCTGTTTTTT | CASSLGVPGELFF
NA | TRBJ2-5 | TRBV24-1 | TRBD2 | TGTGCCACCAGTCAGGAGGGACTAGAAGGAGAGACCCAGTACTTC | CATSQEGLEGETQYF
NA | TRBJ1-5 | TRBV20-1 | NA | TGCAGTGCTGGTGATGGGAATCAGCCCCAGCATTTT | CSAGDGNQPQHF
NA | TRBJ2-7 | TRBV5-1 | TRBD1 | TGCGCCAGCAGCTCGGGGCTGGACAGGGGTACCTACGAGCAGTACTTC | CASSSGLDRGTYEQYF
few | TRBJ2-7 | TRBV4-2 | NA | TGTGCCAGCAGCGGAGGTGGACTCGACTCCTACGAGCAGTACTTC | CASSGGGLDSYEQYF
few | TRBJ2-3 | TRBV12-3/TRBV12-4 | NA | TGTGCCAGCAGTTCACTTGAAGCGACAGAAGCGCAGTATTTT | CASSSLEATEAQYF
NA | TRBJ1-5 | TRBV12-3/TRBV12-4 | NA | TGTGCCAGCAGTCCAAGCTGGGAGGGTAGCAATCAGCCCCAGCATTTT | CASSPSWEGSNQPQHF
NA | TRBJ2-3 | TRBV4-3 | TRBD2 | TGCGCCAGCAGCCAAGACGCCGGCGGGAGGGGGCATATTACAGATACGCAGTATTTT | CASSQDAGGRGHITDTQYF
few | TRBJ2-5 | TRBV6-1 | NA | TGTGCCAGCAGCCGCAATCCGGAGAGTAGGGAGACCCAGTACTTC | CASSRNPESRETQYF
NA | TRBJ2-7 | TRBV20-1 | TRBD2 | TGCAGTGCTAGACTTGCCGGGAGGGCCTTCGAGCAGTACTTC | CSARLAGRAFEQYF
NA | TRBJ1-5 | TRBV27 | TRBD1 | TGTGCCAGCAGAAACAGGGGGCTGGAGCAGCCCCAGCATTTT | CASRNRGLEQPQHF
NA | TRBJ2-2 | TRBV11-2 | NA | TGTGCCAGCAGCTTAGTTGACCAGGGATCGGCCGGGGAGCTGTTTTTT | CASSLVDQGSAGELFF
NA | TRBJ2-7 | TRBV5-6 | NA | TGTGCCAGCAGCCAAAGTGGCGGGTACGAGCAGTACTTC | CASSQSGGYEQYF
NA | TRBJ1-2 | TRBV30 | NA | TGTGCCTGGAGTCTAGCAGGCTATGGCTACACCTTC | CAWSLAGYGYTF